These T cell receptor beta chains were read from a single sample in a study of T cells after yellow fever vaccination. Via MiXCR, TCRdb re-called the 5' RACE reads, giving one row per CDR3 protein. The sample includes some 500,000 distinct CDR3 sequences, about 14% of them seen just once. Material: PBMCs, obtained on the day of the yellow fever booster vaccination. The receptor source for this set is a man aged 30-40 years who received the YFV17D yellow fever vaccine. CDR3s include the opening cysteine and the closing phenylalanine or tryptophan.

j_call v_call cdr3_aa
TRBJ1-5 TRBV20-1 CSALDGEQPQHF
TRBJ2-6 TRBV5-6 CASSLALTGANVLTF
TRBJ2-7 TRBV18 CASSPSGLAVRGEGEQYF
TRBJ1-1 TRBV7-8 CASSDLRGGREAFF
TRBJ2-7 TRBV20-1 CSARDHGSGLGHYEQYF
TRBJ2-6 TRBV19 CASSPDNSGANVLTF
TRBJ1-4 TRBV7-3 CASRPKQGTNEKLFF
TRBJ2-2 TRBV10-3 CAISDPVKGTGELFF
TRBJ2-5 TRBV20-1 CSAPGLKGAETQYF
TRBJ1-1 TRBV20-1 CSARLGGDTEAFF
TRBJ2-1 TRBV4-2 CASSHRSLNEQFF
TRBJ2-1 TRBV7-8 CASSRTSGEQFF
TRBJ1-2 TRBV20-1 CSARAGRWGRDYGYTF
TRBJ2-1 TRBV20-1 CSASGTSGLRGYNEQFF
TRBJ2-1 TRBV20-1 CSATSGTSGLVQFF
TRBJ2-1 TRBV5-4 CARSGQNNEQFF
TRBJ2-1 TRBV20-1 CSVASEYNEQFF
TRBJ2-7 TRBV11-2 CASSFRDSAYF
TRBJ2-7 TRBV7-9 CASSLTRDDDEQYF
TRBJ1-5 TRBV12-3/TRBV12-4 CASSLATGQPQHF
TRBJ2-5 TRBV29-1 CSLRDKQETQYF
TRBJ2-7 TRBV19 CASRGQGRSYEQYF
TRBJ2-2 TRBV6-1 CACSGQWTGELFF
TRBJ2-3 TRBV7-2 CASSVGLVPPTDTQYF
TRBJ2-1 TRBV12-3/TRBV12-4 CASSLAFRDREDNEQFF
TRBJ2-1 TRBV5-6 CASSLDRHNEQFF
TRBJ1-6 TRBV9 CASSATGSVNSPLHF